The 18 T cell receptor beta chains below come from one sample, sequenced in a study of regulatory T cells in long-lasting Graves disease. Time point indicated: newly diagnosed GD, antithyroid drugs for less than 3 months. PBMCs were the source of the RNA used for TCR sequencing. To make TCR beta libraries, researchers used iRepertoire HTBI primers and Arm-PCR of CDR3 regions. TCRdb processed the multiplex PCR reads anew with MiXCR; each CDR3 protein has one entry. The repertoire holds 400,000 to 500,000 distinct CDR3 sequences, less than 20% seen once, with around 23% in the top ten. A further study also used this sample, focusing on T cells in Graves' hyperthyroidism and ophthalmopathy.

The sequences come from peripheral blood mononuclear cells (PBMCs), collected at new diagnosis, from a patient treated with antithyroid drugs. All receptors derive from a woman aged 18-35 years with Graves disease.

This clonotype was seen only a few times. V usage is TRBV25-1 and J usage is TRBJ2-2, with 7 bases identical to TRBD1. Looked up from germline, CDR1 is MGHDK and CDR2 is SYGVNS. CDR3 length: 13 amino acids. V trimming: 6 bases; J trimming: 4 bases; junction bases outside the gene matches: 2. CDR3 coding DNA: TGTGCCAGCAGGACAGGGTTCACCGGGGAGCTGTTTTTT. Its protein is CASRTGFTGELFF.

This clonotype was seen ten or more times. The chain links TRBV27 to TRBJ1-1; a weak D match, TRBD1 (6 bases). Germline CDR1 reads MNHEY; CDR2 reads SMNVEV (reference sequence). This CDR3 comprises 15 residues. The V gene lost 4 bases and the J gene lost 0 bases, with 12 bases spanning the gap. The CDR3 sequence is CASSSGQIMNTEAFF. CDR3 in DNA: TGTGCCAGCAGTTCAGGACAGATCATGAACACTGAAGCTTTCTTT.

This clonotype has just a few counts. This rearrangement joins TRBV9 to TRBJ2-5; TRBD2 matches at 8 bases. From germline, CDR1 is SGDLS and CDR2 YYNGEE. With 0 bases clipped from V and 7 bases from J, the junction kept 2 bases outside the gene matches. This CDR3 region has 13 residues. CDR3 in DNA: TGTGCCAGCAGCGTAGTCGGGAGGGGGACCCAGTACTTC. As protein: CASSVVGRGTQYF.

This clonotype was counted many times. The rearrangement joins TRBV28 to TRBJ2-7, with TRBD2 matching over 12 bases. Germline V CDR1 and CDR2: MDHEN, SYDVKM. There are 17 residues in the CDR3. The V and J ends lost 4 bases and 2 bases, in that order; junction bases with no gene match: 9. CDR3 in amino acids: CASSSLHSSGRAYEQYF. For the CDR3, the DNA is TGTGCCAGCAGTTCTTTGCACTCTAGCGGGAGGGCCTACGAGCAGTACTTC. The whole variable domain, filled in from reference TRBV28 and TRBJ2-7, reads DVKVTQSSRYLVKRTGEKVFLECVQDMDHENMFWYRQDPGLGLRLIYFSYDVKMKEKGDIPEGYSVSREKKERFSLILESASTNQTSMYLCASSSLHSSGRAYEQYFGPGTRLTVT.

This clonotype occurred a few times. The J gene is TRBJ2-1, the V gene TRBV14; D is tentatively TRBD1 or TRBD2 (5 bases each). The length of the CDR3 is 16 residues. CDR1 and CDR2 (germline): SGHDN, FVKESK. With 0 bases removed from V and 7 bases from J, the gap between germline ends came to 16 bases. The CDR3 DNA reads as TGTGCCAGCAGCCAAGATTGGGGACGGGCGTTTAATGAGCAGTTCTTC. Translation: CASSQDWGRAFNEQFF.

The V call is TRBV11-3, the J call TRBJ2-7; D might be TRBD2 (5 bases). Per germline, CDR1 SGHNT and CDR2 YENEEA. Trimming removed 5 bases at V and 4 bases at J, with 24 bases between. The CDR3 sequence is 17 residues long. The CDR3 is CASSVLGGTDIAYEQYF. CDR3 DNA: TGTGCCAGCAGCGTCCTAGGAGGAACCGACATCGCGTACGAGCAGTACTTC.

This clonotype has a count of ten or more. One junction end disagrees with the germline gene, perhaps due to a read error. The chain carries TRBV6-1 and TRBJ2-5; D possibly corresponds to TRBD1 (6 bases). The CDR3 has 14 amino acids. CDR1 and CDR2 from the germline V gene are MNHNS and SASEGT. The CDR3 nucleotides are TGTGCCAGCAGAGAAGGACAGATGCAAGAGACCCAGTACTTC. The encoded protein is CASREGQMQETQYF.

This chain connects TRBV24-1 to TRBJ2-3, with a tentative D call TRBD1 (6 bases). Germline CDR1 and CDR2: KGHDR and SFDVKD. This CDR3 is built from 16 residues. V was clipped by 3 bases and J by 2 bases, with 14 bases between them. The CDR3 region is CATSDRTDPDTDTQYF. Written as DNA, the CDR3 is TGTGCCACCAGTGATCGGACAGACCCAGACACAGATACGCAGTATTTT.

This clonotype occurred a few times. One end of the junction does not line up with germline, which may come from a read error. The chain couples TRBV12-5 to TRBJ1-2; possibly TRBD1 for D (5 bases). Germline V CDR1 and CDR2: LGHNT, FRNRAP. The length of the CDR3 is 13 residues. The CDR3 here is CASGLVGVKPSDF. CDR3 nucleotide sequence: TGTGCTAGTGGTTTGGTAGGGGTGAAGCCTTCAGACTTC. Filled out from reference TRBV12-5 and TRBJ1-2, the complete variable domain reads DARVTQTPRHKVTEMGQEVTMRCQPILGHNTVFWYRQTMMQGLELLAYFRNRAPLDDSGMPKDRFSAEMPDATLATLKIQPSEPRDSAVYFCASGLVGVKPSDFGSGTRLTVV.

The chain combines TRBV28 with TRBJ1-6, with 7 nucleotides matching TRBD1. V lost 2 bases and J lost 3; bases outside the gene matches: 4. The germline V gene has CDR1 MDHEN and CDR2 SYDVKM. This CDR3 has 16 residues. CDR3: CASSLGTENYNSPLHF. CDR3 nucleotide sequence: TGTGCCAGCAGTTTAGGGACAGAAAACTATAATTCACCCCTCCACTTT.

This clonotype was seen repeatedly, ten times or more. This chain joins TRBV12-5 and TRBJ2-1, with D possibly being TRBD1 (5 bases). With 6 bases removed from V and 5 bases from J, the gap between germline ends came to 11 bases. Germline V CDR1 and CDR2: LGHNT, FRNRAP. This CDR3 comprises 13 residues. The CDR3 bases are TGTGCTAGTGGACCTCCGACAGACAATGAGCAGTTCTTC. Its translation is CASGPPTDNEQFF.

This chain connects TRBV4-2 to TRBJ2-4; 10 positions agree with TRBD2. This CDR3 is built from 15 residues. Per the germline V gene, CDR1 is LGHNA and CDR2 is YNFKEQ. V shed 2 bases and J 5 bases; nucleotides not matched to a gene: 3. The CDR3 loop is CASSQFSGRQNIQYF. The DNA for the CDR3 is TGTGCCAGCAGCCAATTTAGCGGGAGGCAAAACATTCAGTACTTC.

CDR3 sequence reads: CASLPGLLTEAFF. Written as DNA, the CDR3 is TGTGCCAGCTTACCGGGATTACTCACTGAAGCTTTCTTT. V usage is TRBV28 and J usage is TRBJ1-1; D is unclear. There are 13 residues in the CDR3. V lost 8 bases to trimming and J lost 4 bases, with 14 bases between them. Germline V gene sequence: CDR1 MDHEN, CDR2 SYDVKM.

The rearrangement uses TRBV6-5 and TRBJ2-7; D may be TRBD1 (5 bases). The CDR3 has 16 amino acids. V was clipped by 3 bases and J by 5 bases, with 20 bases between them. Germline V gives CDR1 MNHEY, CDR2 SVGAGI. The CDR3 region has the DNA TGTGCCAGCAGTTATTCGAGTTGGGCCAGGGCTAACGAGCAGTACTTC. This translates into CASSYSSWARANEQYF.

Many counts were recorded for this clonotype. The chain couples TRBV7-2 to TRBJ2-1; weak D call: TRBD2 (6 bases). V shed 1 base and J shed 4 bases, with 14 bases lying between them. Germline-derived CDR1 and CDR2 are SGHTA and FQGNSA. This CDR3 has 16 amino acids. The CDR3 protein is CASSLVVSGLYNEQFF. As DNA, the CDR3 is TGTGCCAGCAGCTTAGTAGTTAGCGGATTATACAATGAGCAGTTCTTC.

This clonotype was seen repeatedly, ten times or more. This rearrangement joins TRBV4-1 to TRBJ2-1; D not certain. The germline CDR1 and CDR2 sequences are MGHRA and YSYEKL. The CDR3 extends over 14 amino acids. The V and J ends lost 2 bases and 8 bases respectively, with 13 bases between them. The CDR3 is CASSQPLRHHEQFF. Here the CDR3 DNA reads TGCGCCAGCAGCCAACCCCTACGTCACCATGAGCAGTTCTTC.

This clonotype was found once. This likely reflects a read error, since a far larger clone is one base away. V is TRBV7-9 and J is TRBJ2-1, with D hard to call. Germline V gives CDR1 SEHNR, CDR2 FQNEAQ (reference sequence). This CDR3 contains 14 residues. CDR3 region: CAGSYLATYNEQFF. The CDR3 nucleotides are TGTGCCGGCAGTTACTTGGCTACCTACAATGAGCAGTTCTTC.

This clonotype came up many times. The chain has TRBV29-1 and TRBJ2-5; 9 bases are a match to TRBD2. The J segment lost 4 bases and the V segment lost 4 bases, leaving 7 bases of the junction unmatched. Germline CDR1 is SQVTM and CDR2 is ANQGSEA. The CDR3 has 14 residues. CDR3 DNA sequence: TGCAGCGTTGCGTTAGCGGGAGAGGGAGAGACCCAGTACTTC. It yields the protein CSVALAGEGETQYF.